Each of the 8 T cell receptor beta chains below was sequenced from the same sample in a study of Ad26.COV2.S vaccination and SARS-CoV-2 variants. Treatment noted: around 19 received Ad26.COV2.S at low or high dose, single or two shots; roughly five received placebo; per-sample allocation not given. Sampling took place 63 days after the first vaccine or placebo injection. Profiling relied on immunoSEQ multiplex PCR, and the TCRdb table lists in-frame clones only, not all of them. The profile covers some 340,000 clones, with 70% to 90% appearing a single time and under 2% taken by the ten largest. The sample here was peripheral blood, taken in a trial of Ad26.COV2.S vaccine versus placebo. These receptors were taken from a person aged 18-65 years who received the Ad26.COV2.S COVID-19 vaccine or a placebo.

The chain employs TRBV4-3 and TRBJ1-1; 9 bases are a match to TRBD1. The V segment lost 4 bases and the J segment 11 bases; nucleotides outside the gene matches: 14. Germline V CDR1 and CDR2: LGHNA, YSLEER. CDR3 length equals 15 residues. The CDR3 reads CASSPHFGQGIGAFF. CDR3 coding DNA: TGCGCCAGCAGCCCCCATTTTGGACAGGGGATCGGCGCTTTCTTT.

The chain carries TRBV7-2 and TRBJ2-5; D is undetermined. Germline V lookup: CDR1 SGHTA, CDR2 FQGNSA. This CDR3 has 15 residues. V gave up 4 bases and J gave up 4 bases, with 16 bases separating them. The CDR3 spells CASSSFRTPSETQYF. DNA of the CDR3: TGTGCCAGCAGCTCGTTTCGCACCCCTTCAGAGACCCAGTACTTC.

In its sample, this clone was seen a few times. The chain couples TRBV6-2 or TRBV6-3 to TRBJ2-5, with a weak D call TRBD1 (7 bases). The CDR3 consists of 17 residues. Trimming removed 6 bases at V and 1 base at J, with 21 bases between. Germline CDR1 MNHEY, CDR2 SVGEGT. This CDR3 is CASSLHPTGRPQETQYF. CDR3 in DNA: TGTGCCAGCAGCCTTCACCCGACAGGGAGGCCCCAAGAGACCCAGTACTTC.

V usage is TRBV5-4 and J usage is TRBJ2-3, with 7 bases matching TRBD1. Germline CDR1 reads SGHNT; CDR2 reads YYREEE (reference sequence). With V trimmed by 4 bases and J by 1 base, 3 bases remained unmatched. The CDR3 contains 14 residues. CDR3 sequence: CASSPGQGTDTQYF. CDR3 DNA sequence: TGTGCCAGCAGCCCCGGACAGGGCACAGATACGCAGTATTTT.

The chain is built from TRBV19 and TRBJ2-5, with TRBD2 matching 9 bases. The CDR3 has 18 amino acids. The V segment lost 1 base and the J segment 3 bases; nucleotides outside the gene matches: 12. Germline V lookup: CDR1 LNHDA, CDR2 SQIVND (reference sequence). The CDR3 DNA reads as TGTGCCAGTAGTATAGGGGGGGCTAGCGGGGTCGATGAAGAGACCCAGTACTTC. It encodes CASSIGGASGVDEETQYF.

The chain carries TRBV5-1 and TRBJ2-6; possible D gene TRBD1, 6 bases. Trimming stripped 1 base from V and 0 bases from J, with 11 bases between. This CDR3 region has 17 residues. The germline V gene encodes CDR1 SGHRS and CDR2 YFSETQ. The CDR3 region has the DNA TGCGCCAGCAGCTTGACGGGACATAGCTCTGGGGCCAACGTCCTGACTTTC. This encodes CASSLTGHSSGANVLTF.

This clone was seen only a few times. This sequence joins TRBV5-1 and TRBJ2-7; possible D gene TRBD2, 6 bases. V dropped 0 bases and J dropped 4 bases, with 11 bases sitting between them. CDR3 length: 14 amino acids. The V gene's germline CDR1 is SGHRS and CDR2 YFSETQ. The CDR3 spells CASSLVGSGYEQYF. CDR3 coding DNA: TGCGCCAGCAGCTTGGTAGGGAGCGGGTACGAGCAGTACTTC.

The rearrangement uses TRBV15 and TRBJ1-2, with TRBD1 identical over 9 bases. V gave up 8 bases and J gave up 6 bases; unmatched junction bases: 16. This CDR3 is 16 amino acids long. From germline, CDR1 is LNHNV and CDR2 YYDKDF (reference sequence). CDR3 loop: CATSPGTGSRDNGYTF. The CDR3, as DNA: TGTGCCACCTCCCCCGGGACAGGGTCAAGGGACAATGGCTACACCTTC.